Reported below is one TCR beta chain. What it binds is not known. The sample is drawn from a study of cytomegalovirus exposure and HLA in healthy donors. The overall study: The platform used for the 120 validation repertoires matched that of the approximately 670 first-cohort repertoires, a later analysis reported. Notes on the study in general: Overall, around 160 TCR beta chains were annotated as cytomegalovirus-associated. The tendency of first-cohort TCR clusters to co-occur in the roughly 120 validation repertoires was the finding of a later analysis.

The CDR3 consists of 12 residues. Trimming left V 4 bases short and J 2 bases short, with 8 bases between. CDR1 is SQVTM and CDR2 is ANQGSEA in the germline V gene. Measured with immunoSEQ multiplex PCR; TCRdb has only the in-frame clones, and not every one. This table has about 300,000 clones, around nine tenths appearing once. The source is a young woman in good health and CMV-seronegative. The chain links TRBV29-1 to TRBJ2-5; the D is unclear. What was sequenced was PBMCs. The CDR3 loop reads CSVGGFQETQYF. CDR3 bases: TGCAGCGTTGGAGGCTTTCAAGAGACCCAGTACTTC.